These T cell receptor beta chains were read from a single sample in a study of shared clonotypes between healthy human individuals. The assay was immunoSEQ multiplex PCR, and TCRdb's table has in-frame clones only and misses some. In the table there are around 980,000 clones, about 84% of which are singletons. The sample comprised memory CD4+ T cells from PBMCs. The source of these receptors is a young man in good health. Some clones in this sample may be carry-over from other donors' samples. The conserved cysteine and the conserved F or W are not part of the CDR3 here. The order of the fields is J gene, V gene, CDR3 protein.

TRBJ1-5 | TRBV15 | ATSISGDQPQH
TRBJ2-2 | TRBV29-1 | SAAMDSTGELF
TRBJ2-5 | TRBV5-1 | ASSGGDSKETQY
TRBJ1-5 | TRBV18 | ASSPNIGGDQPQH
TRBJ2-5 | TRBV18 | ASSLSPGQETQY
TRBJ2-3 | TRBV7-6 | ANSSRGTDTQY
TRBJ2-3 | TRBV28 | ASRGGLSTDTQY
TRBJ2-3 | TRBV29-1 | SVEISGTDTQY
TRBJ2-1 | TRBV5-1 | ASSSRLAGEQF
TRBJ1-3 | TRBV4-1 | ASSQDYGTGRGNTIY
TRBJ1-1 | TRBV7-6 | ASSWQGSENTEAF
TRBJ1-3 | TRBV7-9 | ASSPQTGGNTIY
TRBJ1-4 | TRBV28 | ASMVAGGKLF
TRBJ2-7 | TRBV6-6 | ASRSAGAPSYEQY
TRBJ2-1 | TRBV18 | ASSPQPGDYNEQF
TRBJ1-5 | TRBV28 | ASSFSGVNRPQH
TRBJ1-6 | TRBV5-8 | ASSARDRGSDPPLH
TRBJ1-1 | TRBV6-5 | ASRQTGRSSEAF
TRBJ2-5 | TRBV30 | ASSGGAREQETQY
TRBJ1-1 | TRBV18 | ASSPHPAANTEAF
TRBJ2-7 | TRBV5-4 | ASSPPGLATEQY
TRBJ2-7 | TRBV18 | ASSPAGISYEQY
TRBJ1-5 | TRBV11-3 | ASSRDRGVRHSNQPQH
TRBJ1-2 | TRBV15 | ATSRSPDGNYGYT
TRBJ2-1 | TRBV20-1 | SPTGTTEQF
TRBJ1-1 | TRBV5-1 | ASSFGGPANTEAF
TRBJ1-2 | TRBV9 | ASSVRENNYGYT
TRBJ1-5 | TRBV19 | ASSIGQSNQPQH
TRBJ1-3 | TRBV14 | ASSPLGRGYGNTIY
TRBJ2-2 | TRBV11-3 | ASSLGAVNTGELF
TRBJ1-1 | TRBV6-6 | ASSDNRVAF
TRBJ1-2 | TRBV6-5 | AASERFGGYT